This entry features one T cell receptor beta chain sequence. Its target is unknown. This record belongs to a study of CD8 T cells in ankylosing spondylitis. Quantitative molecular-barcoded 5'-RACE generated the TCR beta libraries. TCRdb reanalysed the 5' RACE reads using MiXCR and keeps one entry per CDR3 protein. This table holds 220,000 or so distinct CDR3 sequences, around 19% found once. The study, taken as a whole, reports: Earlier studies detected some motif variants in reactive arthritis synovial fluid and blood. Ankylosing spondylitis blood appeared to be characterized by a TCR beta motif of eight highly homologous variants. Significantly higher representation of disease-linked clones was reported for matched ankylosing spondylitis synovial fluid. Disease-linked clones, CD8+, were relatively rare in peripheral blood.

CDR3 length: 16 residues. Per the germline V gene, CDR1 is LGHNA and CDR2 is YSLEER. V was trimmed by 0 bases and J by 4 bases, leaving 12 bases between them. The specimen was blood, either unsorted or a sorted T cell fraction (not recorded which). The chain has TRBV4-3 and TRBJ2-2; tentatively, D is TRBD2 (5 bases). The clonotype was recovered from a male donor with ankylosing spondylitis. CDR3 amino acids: CASSQDLAGSTGELFF. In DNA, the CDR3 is TGCGCCAGCAGCCAAGACCTAGCCGGGTCCACCGGGGAGCTGTTTTTT.